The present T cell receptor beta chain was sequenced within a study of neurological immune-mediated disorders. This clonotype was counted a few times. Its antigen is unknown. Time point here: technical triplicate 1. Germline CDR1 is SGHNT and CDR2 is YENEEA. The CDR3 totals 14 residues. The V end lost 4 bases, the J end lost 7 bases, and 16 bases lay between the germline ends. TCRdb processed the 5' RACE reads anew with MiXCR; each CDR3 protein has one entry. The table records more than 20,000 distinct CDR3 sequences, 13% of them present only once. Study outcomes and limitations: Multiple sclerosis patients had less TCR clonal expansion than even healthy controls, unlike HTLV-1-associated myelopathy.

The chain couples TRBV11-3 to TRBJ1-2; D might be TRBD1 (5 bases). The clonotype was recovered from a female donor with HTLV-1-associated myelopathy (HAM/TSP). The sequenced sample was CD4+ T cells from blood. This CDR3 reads CASSSTDPVFGYTF. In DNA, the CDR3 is TGTGCCAGCAGCTCGACAGACCCTGTGTTTGGCTACACCTTC. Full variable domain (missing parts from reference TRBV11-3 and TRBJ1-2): EAGVVQSPRYKIIEKKQPVAFWCNPISGHNTLYWYLQNLGQGPELLIRYENEEAVDDSQLPKDRFSAERLKGVDSTLKIQPAELGDSAVYLCASSSTDPVFGYTFGSGTRLTVV.